This T cell receptor (beta chain) was obtained from a study of cytomegalovirus exposure and HLA in healthy donors. Whole-study results and caveats: A later analysis linked about 17,000 TCR beta sequences to HLA alleles at 0.05 false discovery rate. Usually a TCR sequence was rare, but some public TCRs were found in many donors. On later analysis, the bulk of CMV-associated TCR beta chains appeared to be HLA-restricted.

PCR primers comprised 60 Vbeta and 13 Jbeta primers. Clones were read by immunoSEQ multiplex PCR, and TCRdb kept only the in-frame ones, dropping some. The table lists roughly 230,000 clones, 78% of them singletons. Comments on this clone: Its antigen is not known.

The CDR3 extends over 15 amino acids. Trimming removed 2 bases at V and 7 bases at J, with 15 bases between. CDR1 is MNHNS, CDR2 SASEGT, per germline. The chain recombines TRBV6-1 with TRBJ1-5; D is uncertain. The material sequenced was PBMCs. The clonotype originates from a boy under 18 in good health and CMV-seronegative. The CDR3 sequence: CASSESFQARQPQHF. CDR3 nucleotides: TGTGCCAGCAGTGAATCATTTCAGGCCCGACAGCCCCAGCATTTT.